These 28 T cell receptor beta chains originate from one sample sequenced in a study of vaccination and CD4 T cells after COVID-19. These receptors have no identified antigens. Treatment denoted: roughly ten-day PBMC culture with coronavirus spike peptide pools or control peptides (ViraFEST assay). According to the study, CD4+ T cells from the unexposed donor were gathered ahead of the COVID-19 pandemic (2011-2018). Researchers used the Oncomine TCR Beta short-read assay to sequence DNA from cultured CD4+ T cells. TCRdb recomputed calls from the PCR reads with MiXCR, one row per CDR3 protein. In the table there are approximately 9,800 distinct CDR3 sequences, roughly a third of which are singletons. Sequencing was done on a sample of CD4+ T cells from blood, cultured in vitro. These TCRs come from a human donor in good health.

This chain joins TRBV5-1 and TRBJ2-5; 8 bases line up with TRBD2. This CDR3 comprises 15 residues. Germline V gene data show CDR1 as SGHRS and CDR2 as YFSETQ. Losses at the gene ends were 2 bases for V and 2 bases for J; bases not matched to a gene: 5. CDR3 residues: CASSLGTRGQETQYF. The CDR3 nucleotides read TGCGCCAGCAGCTTAGGGACTAGAGGGCAAGAGACCCAGTACTTC.

The rearrangement links TRBV27 to TRBJ1-2; D remains unclear. The V end was cut by 6 bases, the J end by 1 base, with 9 bases between. This CDR3 has 13 amino acids. Germline V CDR1 and CDR2: MNHEY, SMNVEV (reference sequence). CDR3 amino acids: CASSGEFNYGYTF. The CDR3 DNA sequence: TGTGCCAGCAGCGGAGAGTTTAACTATGGCTACACCTTC.

This chain uses TRBV5-1 with TRBJ2-7, with D uncertain. Germline V lookup: CDR1 SGHRS, CDR2 YFSETQ. This CDR3 has 16 residues. V was clipped by 0 bases and J by 0 bases, with 13 bases between them. The CDR3 DNA follows: TGCGCCAGCAGCTTGGCCCTGGCGTCGGACTCCTACGAGCAGTACTTC. Protein sequence: CASSLALASDSYEQYF.

This clonotype was found a few times. This chain links TRBV15 with TRBJ2-7; no clear D. With 0 bases removed from V and 4 bases from J, the gap between germline ends came to 13 bases. This CDR3 has 15 amino acids. Germline V CDR1 and CDR2: LNHNV, YYDKDF (reference sequence). The CDR3 bases are TGTGCCACCAGCAGAGATGGTGGCAGACCTTACGAGCAGTACTTC. Protein sequence: CATSRDGGRPYEQYF.

The chain has TRBV20-1 and TRBJ2-5, with D perhaps TRBD2 (6 bases). CDR3 size: 13 residues. Germline V lookup: CDR1 DFQATT, CDR2 SNEGSKA (reference sequence). The V end lost 5 bases, the J end lost 4 bases, and 14 bases lay between the germline ends. CDR3 coding DNA: TGCAGTGCTCACCCCCGGGACTTAGAGACCCAGTACTTC. It yields the protein CSAHPRDLETQYF.

This chain connects TRBV19 to TRBJ1-2; weak D call: TRBD1 (5 bases). This CDR3 is built from 15 residues. V dropped 8 bases and J dropped 3 bases, with 19 bases sitting between them. Germline CDR1 reads LNHDA; CDR2 reads SQIVND (reference sequence). CDR3 sequence: CASGGPGTEDYGYTF. The CDR3 DNA reads as TGTGCCAGTGGGGGACCCGGGACGGAGGACTATGGCTACACCTTC.

The V gene is TRBV6-4, the J gene TRBJ2-1; 8 nucleotides align to TRBD2. Trimming cost V 0 bases and J 6 bases; bases outside gene matches: 4. This CDR3 has 15 amino acids. Germline V gene sequence: CDR1 MRHNA, CDR2 SNTAGT. The CDR3, as DNA: TGTGCCAGCAGTGACTCAGCGGGGGACTCCAATGAGCAGTTCTTC. Protein sequence: CASSDSAGDSNEQFF.

The CDR3 protein is CSAQGRGRVMNTEAFF. The CDR3 bases are TGCAGTGCCCAAGGGAGGGGCAGGGTGATGAACACTGAAGCTTTCTTT. This chain joins TRBV20-1 and TRBJ1-1, with D perhaps TRBD1 (5 bases). V lost 6 bases, J lost 0 bases, and 20 bases lay in between. The CDR3 loop spans 16 amino acids. CDR1 is DFQATT and CDR2 is SNEGSKA in the germline V gene (reference sequence).

This sequence joins TRBV5-6 and TRBJ1-2; D remains unclear. CDR3 length: 13 amino acids. V lost 3 bases, J lost 3 bases, and 9 bases lay in between. Looked up from germline, CDR1 is SGHDT and CDR2 is YYEEEE. CDR3 loop: CASSSRDYYGYTF. The DNA of the CDR3 is TGTGCCAGCAGCTCAAGGGATTACTATGGCTACACCTTC.

The chain links TRBV6-5 to TRBJ2-5; 11 nucleotides agree with TRBD2. V lost 0 bases to trimming and J lost 3 bases; unmatched junction nucleotides: 0. Germline loops: CDR1 MNHEY, CDR2 SVGAGI. The CDR3 sequence is 15 residues long. CDR3 sequence reads: CASSYSGLAEETQYF. The CDR3 DNA reads TGTGCCAGCAGTTACTCGGGACTAGCGGAAGAGACCCAGTACTTC.

This sequence joins TRBV14 and TRBJ2-5; D perhaps matches TRBD1 (5 bases). The CDR3 is made up of 13 amino acids. V was clipped by 4 bases and J by 7 bases, with 13 bases between them. Germline-derived CDR1 and CDR2 are SGHDN and FVKESK. The CDR3 protein is CASSRDSLRTQYF. Written as DNA, the CDR3 is TGTGCCAGCAGCCGTGACAGCCTCCGGACCCAGTACTTC.

The CDR3 sequence is CASRPTGGTGELFF. CDR3 nucleotides: TGTGCCAGTAGACCGACAGGTGGTACCGGGGAGCTGTTTTTT. The chain has TRBV19 and TRBJ2-2; D possibly corresponds to TRBD1 (6 bases). The CDR3 is 14 residues long. Per the germline V gene, CDR1 is LNHDA and CDR2 is SQIVND (reference sequence). The ends were cut back, 6 bases at V and 5 bases at J, with 13 bases in the middle.

The chain employs TRBV12-3 or TRBV12-4 and TRBJ1-3; 7 bases are shared with TRBD1. This CDR3 has 15 amino acids. The ends lost 7 bases at V and 3 bases at J; junction bases unmatched: 9. The CDR3 region is CASTVQGRSGNTIYF. The CDR3 DNA reads TGTGCCAGCACCGTACAGGGGCGGAGTGGAAACACCATATATTTT.

The chain combines TRBV11-1 with TRBJ1-4, with TRBD1 identical over 7 bases. Germline CDR1 and CDR2: SGHAT and FQDESV (reference sequence). CDR3 length: 15 residues. The junction had 3 bases not matched to a gene; V was cut back by 5 bases and J by 0 bases. CDR3 in amino acids: CASSPQGATNEKLFF. The CDR3 DNA reads as TGTGCCAGCAGCCCGCAGGGGGCAACTAATGAAAAACTGTTTTTT.

This clonotype turned up a few times. This rearrangement joins TRBV6-1 to TRBJ2-3; 9 nucleotides match TRBD2. Germline loops: CDR1 MNHNS, CDR2 SASEGT. After removal of 9 bases from V and 2 bases from J, the junction contained 6 bases not matched to a gene. The CDR3 is 14 residues long. CDR3 sequence (DNA): TGTGCCAGTCGCGGCGGGGGGGACACAGATACGCAGTATTTT. Its protein product is CASRGGGDTDTQYF.

V gene TRBV5-1 combines with J gene TRBJ1-1; D might be TRBD1 (5 bases). V gave up 5 bases and J gave up 5 bases, with 16 bases separating them. Germline assignment: CDR1 SGHRS and CDR2 YFSETQ. The CDR3 extends over 14 amino acids. The DNA for the CDR3 is TGCGCCAGCAGAACCCAGGGAGGGGAAACTGAAGCTTTCTTT. Its translation: CASRTQGGETEAFF.

This chain connects TRBV20-1 to TRBJ1-4, with 7 bases lining up with TRBD1. This CDR3 contains 17 residues. From germline, CDR1 is DFQATT and CDR2 SNEGSKA (reference sequence). V lost 2 bases and J lost 2; bases outside the gene matches: 11. The CDR3: CSARPLTGRVTNEKLFF. Here the CDR3 DNA reads TGCAGTGCTAGACCATTGACAGGGAGGGTTACTAATGAAAAACTGTTTTTT.

This clonotype was seen a handful of times. The chain couples TRBV6-1 to TRBJ1-3; D perhaps matches TRBD1 (5 bases). CDR1 and CDR2 (germline): MNHNS, SASEGT. Trimming removed 6 bases at V and 2 bases at J, with 14 bases between. The CDR3 spans 15 residues. CDR3 in DNA: TGTGCCAGCAGCAAAAGGCCAGGGACTGGAAACACCATATATTTT. Translated: CASSKRPGTGNTIYF.

The rearrangement joins TRBV12-3 or TRBV12-4 to TRBJ2-5, with a weak D call TRBD1 (6 bases). There are 15 residues in the CDR3. V shed 2 bases and J shed 2 bases, with 12 bases lying between them. CDR3 bases: TGTGCCAGCAGTTTACAAGGGGGAGATCAAGAGACCCAGTACTTC. This translates into CASSLQGGDQETQYF.

The chain is built from TRBV19 and TRBJ2-2; 7 nucleotides line up with TRBD1. Trimming at V came to 4 bases and at J to 7 bases, leaving 6 bases not matched to a gene. Germline values: CDR1 LNHDA, CDR2 SQIVND (reference sequence). The CDR3 length is 14 residues. CDR3 nucleotide sequence: TGTGCCAGTAGTACGACAGGGTTTGGCGGGGAGCTGTTTTTT. It translates to CASSTTGFGGELFF.

This clonotype was detected once. The chain carries TRBV12-3 or TRBV12-4 and TRBJ1-1; D call uncertain. The CDR3 is made up of 14 amino acids. Trimming cost V 7 bases and J 2 bases, with 14 bases left between them. The CDR3 DNA reads TGTGCCAGCAACACACAAGGAATAAACACTGAAGCTTTCTTT. Amino acids: CASNTQGINTEAFF.

As for this clonotype: A junction end diverges from the germline sequence, so it may reflect a read error. The chain recombines TRBV6-1 with TRBJ1-2, with TRBD1 as a possible D gene (5 bases). The CDR3 is 12 residues long. Germline loops: CDR1 MNHNS, CDR2 SASEGT. The CDR3: CASSEVTAWTAF. The CDR3 bases are TGTGCCAGCAGTGAAGTGACAGCCTGGACGGCCTTC.

This clonotype was seen a few times. The V and J genes are TRBV5-4 and TRBJ2-5; D might be TRBD2 (5 bases). The ends were cut back, 2 bases at V and 1 base at J, with 12 bases in the middle. Germline CDR1 SGHNT, CDR2 YYREEE (reference sequence). This CDR3 is 15 amino acids long. The CDR3 coding sequence is TGTGCCAGCAGCTTATCGGCTAGCAGCCAAGAGACCCAGTACTTC. Translated: CASSLSASSQETQYF.

The V call is TRBV6-5, the J call TRBJ1-1; unclear D gene. V dropped 2 bases and J dropped 0 bases, with 13 bases sitting between them. The CDR3 contains 16 residues. Germline CDR1 MNHEY, CDR2 SVGAGI. The CDR3, as DNA: TGTGCCAGCAGTTACGGGTTGACCGGACTGAACACTGAAGCTTTCTTT. Its protein product is CASSYGLTGLNTEAFF.

The chain links TRBV11-2 to TRBJ1-4, with TRBD1 as a possible D gene (5 bases). Trimming stripped 1 base from V and 2 bases from J, with 11 bases between. Germline CDR1 and CDR2: SGHAT and FQNNGV. The CDR3 contains 16 residues. The CDR3 DNA is TGTGCCAGCAGCTTAGGGGTGGGGCCCACTAATGAAAAACTGTTTTTT. Translating it yields CASSLGVGPTNEKLFF.

This chain links TRBV30 with TRBJ1-3; D call uncertain. This CDR3 has 10 amino acids. The germline V gene has CDR1 GTSNPN and CDR2 SVGIG (reference sequence). CDR3 sequence: CVHSGNTIYF. CDR3 bases: TGTGTCCACTCTGGAAACACCATATATTTT.

This clonotype was recorded a few times. The V gene is TRBV6-1, the J gene TRBJ1-2; TRBD1 agrees at 8 bases. Losses at the gene ends were 5 bases for V and 2 bases for J; bases not matched to a gene: 1. CDR1 and CDR2 from the germline V gene are MNHNS and SASEGT. CDR3 length: 13 residues. The CDR3 spells CASSNRGNYGYTF. Written as DNA, the CDR3 is TGTGCCAGCAGTAACAGGGGGAACTATGGCTACACCTTC.

This clonotype showed up just a few times. The chain recombines TRBV6-1 with TRBJ1-2; D ambiguous. Germline values: CDR1 MNHNS, CDR2 SASEGT. The CDR3 covers 12 residues. Deletions cut 6 bases from V and 11 bases from J, with 16 bases between. This CDR3 reads CASSADIWGYTF. The CDR3 DNA sequence: TGTGCCAGCAGCGCCGACATATGGGGTTACACCTTC.